The rows below give T cell receptor beta chains drawn from one sample of a study of shared clonotypes between healthy human individuals. Sequencing used immunoSEQ multiplex PCR; TCRdb keeps in-frame clones, though not all of them. The repertoire holds approximately 940,000 clones, with approximately 80% as singletons. Sequenced material: memory CD4+ T cells sorted from blood. The receptors stem from a man between 18 and 29 years old in good health. Both conserved end residues are part of each CDR3. A D gene is named only where the DNA matches it firmly. Clone sizes are given selectively: once, few, many, or a class where the clone is expanded.

CDR3aa: CASRPLWGGEKLFF; CDR3nt: TGTGCCAGCAGGCCTCTGTGGGGAGGTGAAAAACTGTTTTTT; j_gene: TRBJ1-4; v_gene: TRBV28; d_gene: -; abundance: -
CDR3aa: CASSLDRWDEQYF; CDR3nt: TGTGCCAGCAGCCTGGACAGATGGGACGAGCAGTACTTC; j_gene: TRBJ2-7; v_gene: TRBV7-9; d_gene: -; abundance: -
CDR3aa: CASSRALGREDYEQYF; CDR3nt: TGCGCCAGCAGTCGGGCCCTCGGTCGGGAGGACTACGAGCAGTACTTC; j_gene: TRBJ2-7; v_gene: TRBV10-1; d_gene: TRBD2; abundance: -
CDR3aa: CASSRQVSMNTEAFF; CDR3nt: TGTGCCAGTAGCCGACAGGTATCAATGAACACTGAAGCTTTCTTT; j_gene: TRBJ1-1; v_gene: TRBV19; d_gene: -; abundance: many
CDR3aa: CASSLGRPSTDTQYF; CDR3nt: TGTGCCAGCAGCTTGGGACGGCCTAGCACAGATACGCAGTATTTT; j_gene: TRBJ2-3; v_gene: TRBV5-4; d_gene: -; abundance: once
CDR3aa: CASRRLAGAGELFF; CDR3nt: TGTGCCAGCCGTCGGCTAGCGGGCGCTGGGGAGCTGTTTTTT; j_gene: TRBJ2-2; v_gene: TRBV27; d_gene: TRBD2; abundance: -
CDR3aa: CASSGRLAGGRETQYF; CDR3nt: TGTGCCAGCAGTGGGAGACTAGCGGGGGGGCGAGAGACCCAGTACTTC; j_gene: TRBJ2-5; v_gene: TRBV2; d_gene: TRBD2; abundance: -
CDR3aa: CASSQGTGYSYEQYF; CDR3nt: TGTGCCAGTAGTCAGGGGACAGGGTACTCCTACGAGCAGTACTTC; j_gene: TRBJ2-7; v_gene: TRBV19; d_gene: TRBD1; abundance: -
CDR3aa: CASSQVSGMTNEKLFF; CDR3nt: TGCGCCAGCAGCCAAGTATCTGGGATGACTAATGAAAAACTGTTTTTT; j_gene: TRBJ1-4; v_gene: TRBV4-1; d_gene: -; abundance: -
CDR3aa: CAWSDWFTDTQYF; CDR3nt: TGTGCCTGGAGTGATTGGTTCACAGATACGCAGTATTTT; j_gene: TRBJ2-3; v_gene: TRBV30; d_gene: -; abundance: -
CDR3aa: CASSPRGDTSYNEQFF; CDR3nt: TGTGCCAGCAGCCCACGCGGCGACACCTCCTACAATGAGCAGTTCTTC; j_gene: TRBJ2-1; v_gene: TRBV11-2; d_gene: -; abundance: -
CDR3aa: CASSPGGNEQYF; CDR3nt: TGTGCCAGTAGTCCAGGAGGAAACGAGCAGTACTTC; j_gene: TRBJ2-7; v_gene: TRBV19; d_gene: -; abundance: -
CDR3aa: CASSPSGGGHNEQFF; CDR3nt: TGTGCCAGCTCACCAAGCGGGGGGGGACACAATGAGCAGTTCTTC; j_gene: TRBJ2-1; v_gene: TRBV18; d_gene: TRBD2; abundance: -
CDR3aa: CASRDRENQPQHF; CDR3nt: TGTGCCAGCCGGGACAGGGAAAATCAGCCCCAGCATTTT; j_gene: TRBJ1-5; v_gene: TRBV19; d_gene: TRBD1; abundance: -
CDR3aa: CASSIGTAGTDTQYF; CDR3nt: TGTGCCAGCTCGATCGGGACGGCAGGCACAGATACGCAGTATTTT; j_gene: TRBJ2-3; v_gene: TRBV7-6; d_gene: -; abundance: -
CDR3aa: CASSRTAGTGEYEQYF; CDR3nt: TGTGCCAGCTCTCGCACGGCCGGGACAGGGGAATACGAGCAGTACTTC; j_gene: TRBJ2-7; v_gene: TRBV18; d_gene: TRBD1; abundance: -
CDR3aa: CASSFAGYYNEQFF; CDR3nt: TGTGCCAGCAGCTTCGCGGGGTACTACAATGAGCAGTTCTTC; j_gene: TRBJ2-1; v_gene: TRBV7-8; d_gene: -; abundance: many
CDR3aa: CASSSVFYEQYF; CDR3nt: TGTGCCAGCAGCTCAGTGTTCTACGAGCAGTACTTC; j_gene: TRBJ2-7; v_gene: TRBV11-1; d_gene: -; abundance: -
CDR3aa: CASSLAGGPETQYF; CDR3nt: TGTGCCAGCAGCTTAGCGGGGGGGCCGGAGACCCAGTACTTC; j_gene: TRBJ2-5; v_gene: TRBV7-9; d_gene: -; abundance: -
CDR3aa: CASSEGTGGNYGYTF; CDR3nt: TGTGCCAGCAGTGAAGGGACAGGGGGGAACTATGGCTACACCTTC; j_gene: TRBJ1-2; v_gene: TRBV6-1; d_gene: TRBD1; abundance: -
CDR3aa: CASSLASASTDTQYF; CDR3nt: TGCGCCAGCAGCTTGGCCTCGGCTAGCACAGATACGCAGTATTTT; j_gene: TRBJ2-3; v_gene: TRBV5-1; d_gene: -; abundance: -
CDR3aa: CASNGGALTDTQYF; CDR3nt: TGTGCCAGTAACGGAGGGGCCCTCACAGATACGCAGTATTTT; j_gene: TRBJ2-3; v_gene: TRBV19; d_gene: -; abundance: once
CDR3aa: CASSERGTVDHTGELFF; CDR3nt: TGCGCCAGCAGTGAGAGAGGGACGGTGGATCACACCGGGGAGCTGTTTTTT; j_gene: TRBJ2-2; v_gene: TRBV10-1; d_gene: -; abundance: -
CDR3aa: CASSSTHGGNNSPLHF; CDR3nt: TGTGCCAGCAGTTCAACACACGGGGGAAATAATTCACCCCTCCACTTT; j_gene: TRBJ1-6; v_gene: TRBV6-5; d_gene: -; abundance: few
CDR3aa: CASSYSIFATNEKLFF; CDR3nt: TGTGCCAGCAGTTACAGTATCTTTGCAACTAATGAAAAACTGTTTTTT; j_gene: TRBJ1-4; v_gene: TRBV6-5; d_gene: -; abundance: -
CDR3aa: CASSQQGFDTQYF; CDR3nt: TGTGCCAGCTCACAACAGGGCTTCGATACGCAGTATTTT; j_gene: TRBJ2-3; v_gene: TRBV18; d_gene: -; abundance: few
CDR3aa: CASMGGGGRADQETQYF; CDR3nt: TGCGCCAGCATGGGGGGAGGCGGGAGGGCCGACCAAGAGACCCAGTACTTC; j_gene: TRBJ2-5; v_gene: TRBV10-2; d_gene: TRBD2; abundance: -
CDR3aa: CASSQGSGRAWSTDTQYF; CDR3nt: TGCGCCAGCAGCCAAGGGAGCGGGAGGGCCTGGTCCACAGATACGCAGTATTTT; j_gene: TRBJ2-3; v_gene: TRBV4-3; d_gene: TRBD2; abundance: -
CDR3aa: CASSLSTGTPYEQYF; CDR3nt: TGTGCCAGCAGTCTCTCGACAGGGACCCCCTACGAGCAGTACTTC; j_gene: TRBJ2-7; v_gene: TRBV27; d_gene: TRBD1; abundance: -
CDR3aa: CASSLAGGGEQYF; CDR3nt: TGTGCCAGCAGCTTAGCGGGCGGCGGCGAGCAGTACTTC; j_gene: TRBJ2-7; v_gene: TRBV11-3; d_gene: -; abundance: -
CDR3aa: CASRKGGPNTGELFF; CDR3nt: TGTGCCAGCAGGAAGGGGGGGCCTAACACCGGGGAGCTGTTTTTT; j_gene: TRBJ2-2; v_gene: TRBV6-1; d_gene: -; abundance: -
CDR3aa: CASSPDYAAPSTDTQYF; CDR3nt: TGTGCCAGCAGCCCTGACTACGCAGCCCCTAGCACAGATACGCAGTATTTT; j_gene: TRBJ2-3; v_gene: TRBV5-6; d_gene: -; abundance: -
CDR3aa: CSVEVGNRKNIQYF; CDR3nt: TGCAGCGTTGAAGTCGGTAATAGAAAAAACATTCAGTACTTC; j_gene: TRBJ2-4; v_gene: TRBV29-1; d_gene: -; abundance: -
CDR3aa: CASSDPTGFWQPQHF; CDR3nt: TGTGCCAGCAGCGATCCTACAGGGTTTTGGCAGCCCCAGCATTTT; j_gene: TRBJ1-5; v_gene: TRBV5-8; d_gene: -; abundance: few
CDR3aa: CASSVAGGAFF; CDR3nt: TGTGCCAGCAGCGTTGCGGGTGGGGCTTTCTTT; j_gene: TRBJ1-1; v_gene: TRBV7-2; d_gene: -; abundance: -
CDR3aa: CASSPISNTEAFF; CDR3nt: TGTGCCAGCAGCCCCATTTCGAACACTGAAGCTTTCTTT; j_gene: TRBJ1-1; v_gene: TRBV6-5; d_gene: -; abundance: -
CDR3aa: CASSLAGRGWGEQYF; CDR3nt: TGTGCCAGCAGCTTAGCGGGCAGGGGGTGGGGCGAGCAGTACTTC; j_gene: TRBJ2-7; v_gene: TRBV7-2; d_gene: TRBD1; abundance: few
CDR3aa: CASNKGGWTNTGELFF; CDR3nt: TGTGCCAGCAACAAGGGGGGCTGGACTAACACCGGGGAGCTGTTTTTT; j_gene: TRBJ2-2; v_gene: TRBV5-5; d_gene: -; abundance: once
CDR3aa: CASSQEAGGRTDTQYF; CDR3nt: TGCGCCAGCAGCCAAGAAGCGGGGGGACGCACAGATACGCAGTATTTT; j_gene: TRBJ2-3; v_gene: TRBV4-1; d_gene: TRBD2; abundance: -
CDR3aa: CASSSGWNTEAFF; CDR3nt: TGCGCCAGCAGTTCAGGGTGGAACACTGAAGCTTTCTTT; j_gene: TRBJ1-1; v_gene: TRBV5-1; d_gene: -; abundance: -
CDR3aa: CASSLTGIVYGYTF; CDR3nt: TGTGCCAGCAGCTTGACCGGGATAGTCTATGGCTACACCTTC; j_gene: TRBJ1-2; v_gene: TRBV5-6; d_gene: -; abundance: -
CDR3aa: CASRWGTAKGYTF; CDR3nt: TGTGCCAGCAGGTGGGGGACAGCGAAGGGCTACACCTTC; j_gene: TRBJ1-2; v_gene: TRBV28; d_gene: TRBD1; abundance: few
CDR3aa: CASSPSRKGQGETQYF; CDR3nt: TGTGCCAGCAGCCCGTCCCGGAAGGGACAGGGTGAGACCCAGTACTTC; j_gene: TRBJ2-5; v_gene: TRBV9; d_gene: TRBD1; abundance: -
CDR3aa: CASSPAGTAYNEQFF; CDR3nt: TGTGCCAGCAGTCCCGCCGGGACAGCCTACAATGAGCAGTTCTTC; j_gene: TRBJ2-1; v_gene: TRBV6-5; d_gene: TRBD1; abundance: -
CDR3aa: CASSVEGGITGELFF; CDR3nt: TGTGCCAGCAGCGTAGAAGGAGGGATCACCGGGGAGCTGTTTTTT; j_gene: TRBJ2-2; v_gene: TRBV9; d_gene: -; abundance: once
CDR3aa: CASRGGTTNQPQHF; CDR3nt: TGTGCCAGCAGGGGCGGGACTACTAATCAGCCCCAGCATTTT; j_gene: TRBJ1-5; v_gene: TRBV6-1; d_gene: -; abundance: -
CDR3aa: CAWSGTGQQPQHF; CDR3nt: TGTGCCTGGAGTGGGACAGGGCAACAGCCCCAGCATTTT; j_gene: TRBJ1-5; v_gene: TRBV30; d_gene: TRBD1; abundance: -
CDR3aa: CASSFAGSYNPYTF; CDR3nt: TGTGCCAGCAGCTTTGCGGGGTCATACAACCCCTACACCTTC; j_gene: TRBJ1-2; v_gene: TRBV7-9; d_gene: -; abundance: -
CDR3aa: CASSSGMEGNQPQHF; CDR3nt: TGTGCCAGCAGCTCCGGCATGGAGGGCAATCAGCCCCAGCATTTT; j_gene: TRBJ1-5; v_gene: TRBV5-4; d_gene: -; abundance: -
CDR3aa: CASSYSGGLTGEQFF; CDR3nt: TGTGCCAGCAGTTACTCAGGGGGCTTGACGGGTGAGCAGTTCTTC; j_gene: TRBJ2-1; v_gene: TRBV6-5; d_gene: TRBD1; abundance: -
CDR3aa: CASSSTTSGRYNEQFF; CDR3nt: TGTGCCAGCAGTTCCACGACTAGCGGGCGCTACAATGAGCAGTTCTTC; j_gene: TRBJ2-1; v_gene: TRBV2; d_gene: TRBD2; abundance: many
CDR3aa: CASSPGTVSYEQYF; CDR3nt: TGTGCCAGCAGCCCCGGGACGGTTTCCTACGAGCAGTACTTC; j_gene: TRBJ2-7; v_gene: TRBV11-2; d_gene: -; abundance: -
CDR3aa: CASHNDDRDSPLHF; CDR3nt: TGTGCCAGTCACAACGACGACAGGGATTCACCCCTCCACTTT; j_gene: TRBJ1-6; v_gene: TRBV19; d_gene: TRBD1; abundance: -
CDR3aa: CASSPRSRASTDTQYF; CDR3nt: TGTGCCAGCAGCCCACGATCGAGGGCTAGCACAGATACGCAGTATTTT; j_gene: TRBJ2-3; v_gene: TRBV7-2; d_gene: -; abundance: -
CDR3aa: CASSSGQGRADTQYF; CDR3nt: TGCGCCAGCAGCTCCGGACAGGGGCGGGCAGATACGCAGTATTTT; j_gene: TRBJ2-3; v_gene: TRBV5-1; d_gene: TRBD1; abundance: -
CDR3aa: CASSQRDSNQPQHF; CDR3nt: TGTGCCAGCAGCCAAAGGGACAGCAATCAGCCCCAGCATTTT; j_gene: TRBJ1-5; v_gene: TRBV5-4; d_gene: -; abundance: -
CDR3aa: CATRGSANEKLFF; CDR3nt: TGTGCCACCCGGGGGTCGGCGAATGAAAAACTGTTTTTT; j_gene: TRBJ1-4; v_gene: TRBV10-3; d_gene: -; abundance: -
CDR3aa: CASSPWDSEAFF; CDR3nt: TGTGCCAGCTCACCTTGGGACAGTGAAGCTTTCTTT; j_gene: TRBJ1-1; v_gene: TRBV18; d_gene: TRBD1; abundance: -
CDR3aa: CASSPGLVNEQFF; CDR3nt: TGTGCCAGCTCACCTGGACTAGTCAATGAGCAGTTCTTC; j_gene: TRBJ2-1; v_gene: TRBV18; d_gene: TRBD2; abundance: -